Sequencing of this TCR beta chain was carried out in a study of T-cell memory formation after mild COVID-19. Study context: TCR clusters were mostly donor specific. Broader study findings: Specificity for SARS-CoV-2 was not confirmed among the second-wave clones peaking on day 37. Contracting CD8+ clones were enriched in EMRA, CD4+ mainly in CM and EM. Pre-infection memory already had some responding clones, implying cross-reactive memory joined.

CDR3 length: 14 residues. The V end lost 6 bases, the J end lost 1 base, and 12 bases lay between the germline ends. Germline CDR1 and CDR2: MNHEY and SVGAGI. This clonotype was counted between two and nine times. What it binds is not known. In TCRdb, the 5' RACE reads were re-called with MiXCR into one record per CDR3 protein. The top ten hold roughly 30% of the sample, which has some 110,000 distinct CDR3 sequences, roughly an eighth seen once. This receptor was obtained from an adult woman who had mild COVID-19 (a few samples of this study predate the infection). Cell type and time point are not known. The V call is TRBV6-5, the J call TRBJ1-1; D is possibly TRBD1 (6 bases). What was sequenced was PBMCs or a T cell subset sorted from them (not recorded which). The CDR3 spells CASSPKGGNTEAFF. In nucleotides, the CDR3 is TGTGCCAGCAGCCCAAAGGGGGGGAACACTGAAGCTTTCTTT.